This TCR beta chain was captured in a study of blood T cell repertoires in COVID-19. Per the germline V gene, CDR1 is KGHSH and CDR2 is LQKENI. V was cut by 3 bases and J by 6 bases, with 12 bases left in between. The CDR3 consists of 14 residues. This clone turned up a few times. Repertoires were generated with immunoSEQ multiplex PCR, while TCRdb's copy carries only in-frame clones and drops some. The sample carries approximately 92,000 clones, over 80% recorded once. The chain combines TRBV18 with TRBJ2-1; D might be TRBD2 (6 bases). The material sequenced was peripheral blood. The receptor was isolated from a man aged 70-80 years with active or convalescent COVID-19. Here the CDR3 DNA reads TGTGCCAGCTCACCGGGACTGACATCCAATGAGCAGTTCTTC. Its translation: CASSPGLTSNEQFF.